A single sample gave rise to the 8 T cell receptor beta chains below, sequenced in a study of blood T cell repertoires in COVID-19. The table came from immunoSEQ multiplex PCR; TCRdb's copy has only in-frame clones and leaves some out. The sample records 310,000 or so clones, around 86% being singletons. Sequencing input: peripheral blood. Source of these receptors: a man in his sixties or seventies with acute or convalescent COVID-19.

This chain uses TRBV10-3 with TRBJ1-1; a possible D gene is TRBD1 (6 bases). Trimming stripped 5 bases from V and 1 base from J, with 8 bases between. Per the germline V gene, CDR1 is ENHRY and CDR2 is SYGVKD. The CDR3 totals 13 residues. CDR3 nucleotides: TGTGCCATCAGTCAGGGGACGAACACTGAAGCTTTCTTT. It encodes CAISQGTNTEAFF.

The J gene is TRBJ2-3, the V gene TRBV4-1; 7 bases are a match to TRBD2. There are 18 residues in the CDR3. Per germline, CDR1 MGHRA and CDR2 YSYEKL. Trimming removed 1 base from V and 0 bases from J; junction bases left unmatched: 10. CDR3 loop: CASSQGGWAGESTDTQYF. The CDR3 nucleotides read TGCGCCAGCAGCCAAGGGGGCTGGGCGGGGGAGAGCACAGATACGCAGTATTTT.

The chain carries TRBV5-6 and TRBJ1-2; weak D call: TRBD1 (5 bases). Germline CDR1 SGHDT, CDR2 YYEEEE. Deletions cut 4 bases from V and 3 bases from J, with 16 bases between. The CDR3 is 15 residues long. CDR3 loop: CASSRTMTAYYGYTF. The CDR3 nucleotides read TGTGCCAGCAGCAGAACAATGACAGCCTACTATGGCTACACCTTC.

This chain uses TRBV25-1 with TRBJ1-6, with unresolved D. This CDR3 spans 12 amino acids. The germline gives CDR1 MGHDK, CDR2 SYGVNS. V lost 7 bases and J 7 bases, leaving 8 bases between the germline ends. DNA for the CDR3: TGTGCCAGCAAGGAGGGAAATTCACCCCTCCACTTT. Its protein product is CASKEGNSPLHF. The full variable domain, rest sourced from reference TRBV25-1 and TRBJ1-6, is EADIYQTPRYLVIGTGKKITLECSQTMGHDKMYWYQQDPGMELHLIHYSYGVNSTEKGDLSSESTVSRIRTEHFPLTLESARPSHTSQYLCASKEGNSPLHFGNGTRLTVT.

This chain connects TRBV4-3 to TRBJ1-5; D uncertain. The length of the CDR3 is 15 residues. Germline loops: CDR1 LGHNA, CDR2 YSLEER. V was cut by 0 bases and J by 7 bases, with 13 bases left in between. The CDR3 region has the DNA TGCGCCAGCAGCCAAGATTCCGGGTGGAGACAGCCCCAGCATTTT. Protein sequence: CASSQDSGWRQPQHF.

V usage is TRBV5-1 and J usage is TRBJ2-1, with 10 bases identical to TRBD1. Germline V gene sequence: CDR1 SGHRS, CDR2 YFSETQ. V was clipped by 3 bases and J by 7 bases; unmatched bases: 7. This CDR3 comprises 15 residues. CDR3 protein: CASSYGTGVGNEQFF. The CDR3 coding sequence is TGCGCCAGCAGCTACGGGACAGGGGTGGGAAATGAGCAGTTCTTC. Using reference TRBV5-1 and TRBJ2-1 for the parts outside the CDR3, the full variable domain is KAGVTQTPRYLIKTRGQQVTLSCSPISGHRSVSWYQQTPGQGLQFLFEYFSETQRNKGNFPGRFSGRQFSNSRSEMNVSTLELGDSALYLCASSYGTGVGNEQFFGPGTRLTVL.

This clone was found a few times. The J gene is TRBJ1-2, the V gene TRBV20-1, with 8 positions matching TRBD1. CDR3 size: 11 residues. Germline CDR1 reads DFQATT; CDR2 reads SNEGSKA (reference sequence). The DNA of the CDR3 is TGCAGGCCCGGACAGGGCTATGGCTACACCTTC. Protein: CRPGQGYGYTF.

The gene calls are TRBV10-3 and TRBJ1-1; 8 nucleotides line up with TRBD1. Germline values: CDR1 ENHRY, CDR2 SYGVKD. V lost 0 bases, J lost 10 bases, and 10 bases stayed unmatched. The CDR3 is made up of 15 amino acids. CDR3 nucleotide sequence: TGTGCCATCAGTGAGTCTCGGCAGGGGGCAATGGGAGCTTTCTTT. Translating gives CAISESRQGAMGAFF.